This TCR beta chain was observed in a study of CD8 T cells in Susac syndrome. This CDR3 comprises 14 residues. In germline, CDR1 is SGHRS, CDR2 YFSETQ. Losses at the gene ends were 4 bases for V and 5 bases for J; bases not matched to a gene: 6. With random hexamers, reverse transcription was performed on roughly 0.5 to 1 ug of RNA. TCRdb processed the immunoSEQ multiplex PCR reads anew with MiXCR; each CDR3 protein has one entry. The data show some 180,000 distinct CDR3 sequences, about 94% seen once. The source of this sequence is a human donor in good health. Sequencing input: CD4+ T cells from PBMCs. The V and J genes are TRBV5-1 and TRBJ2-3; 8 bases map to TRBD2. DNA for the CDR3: TGCGCCAGCAGCCTAGCGGGTGTTTTAGATACGCAGTATTTT. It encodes CASSLAGVLDTQYF.